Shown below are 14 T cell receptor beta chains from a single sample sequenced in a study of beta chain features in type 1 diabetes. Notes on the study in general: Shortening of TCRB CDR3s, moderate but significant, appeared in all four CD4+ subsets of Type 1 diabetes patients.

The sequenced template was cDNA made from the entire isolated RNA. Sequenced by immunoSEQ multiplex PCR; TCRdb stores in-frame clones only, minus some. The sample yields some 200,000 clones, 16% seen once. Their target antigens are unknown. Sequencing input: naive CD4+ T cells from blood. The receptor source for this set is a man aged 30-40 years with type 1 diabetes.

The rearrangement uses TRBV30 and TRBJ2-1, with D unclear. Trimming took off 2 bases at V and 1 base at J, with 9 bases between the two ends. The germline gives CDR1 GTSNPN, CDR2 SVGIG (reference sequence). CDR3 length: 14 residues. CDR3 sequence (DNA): TGTGCCTGGAGTTTCTCAATATCCTACAATGAGCAGTTCTTC. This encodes CAWSFSISYNEQFF.

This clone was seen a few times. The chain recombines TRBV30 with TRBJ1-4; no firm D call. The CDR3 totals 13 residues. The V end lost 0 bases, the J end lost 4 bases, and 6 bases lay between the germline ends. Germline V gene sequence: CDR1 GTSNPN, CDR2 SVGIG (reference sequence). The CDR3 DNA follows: TGTGCCTGGAGTGTCCGCCATAATGAAAAACTGTTTTTT. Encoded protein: CAWSVRHNEKLFF.

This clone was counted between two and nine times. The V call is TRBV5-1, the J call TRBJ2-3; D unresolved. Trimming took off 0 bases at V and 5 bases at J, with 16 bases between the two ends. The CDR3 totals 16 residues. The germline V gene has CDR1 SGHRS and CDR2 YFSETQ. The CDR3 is CASSLAVTTLGDTQYF. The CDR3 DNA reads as TGCGCCAGCAGCTTGGCGGTCACAACACTGGGAGATACGCAGTATTTT.

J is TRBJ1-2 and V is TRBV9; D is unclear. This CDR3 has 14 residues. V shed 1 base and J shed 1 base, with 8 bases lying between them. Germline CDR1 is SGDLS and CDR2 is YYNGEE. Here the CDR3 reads CASSVQDFNYGYTF. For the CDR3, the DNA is TGTGCCAGCAGCGTACAGGACTTTAACTATGGCTACACCTTC.

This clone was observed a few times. In nucleotides, the CDR3 is TGTGCCAGCAGTGAACCGTCTATCGGGGAGCTGTTTTTT. As protein: CASSEPSIGELFF. The J gene is TRBJ2-2, the V gene TRBV2; D not resolved. Germline V gene data show CDR1 as SNHLY and CDR2 as FYNNEI. CDR3 length: 13 amino acids. Trimming pared 2 bases from V and 7 bases from J, leaving 8 bases between.

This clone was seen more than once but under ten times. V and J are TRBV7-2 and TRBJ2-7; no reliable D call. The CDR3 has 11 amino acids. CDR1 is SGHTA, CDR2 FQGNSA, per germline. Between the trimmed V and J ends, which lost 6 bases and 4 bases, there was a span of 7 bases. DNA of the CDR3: TGTGCCAGCAGTCAAAGGTACGAGCAGTACTTC. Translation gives CASSQRYEQYF.

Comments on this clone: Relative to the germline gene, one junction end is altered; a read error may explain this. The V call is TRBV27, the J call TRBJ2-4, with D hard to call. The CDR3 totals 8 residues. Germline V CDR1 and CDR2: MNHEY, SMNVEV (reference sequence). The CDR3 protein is CASSLPNF. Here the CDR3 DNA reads TGTGCCAGCAGTCTCCCTAACTTC.

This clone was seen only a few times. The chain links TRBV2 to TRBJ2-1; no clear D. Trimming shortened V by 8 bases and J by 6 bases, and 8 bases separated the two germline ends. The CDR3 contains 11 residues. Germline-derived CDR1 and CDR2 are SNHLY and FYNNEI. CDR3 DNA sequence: TGTGCCAGCGGAAATGTCAATGAGCAGTTCTTC. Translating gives CASGNVNEQFF.

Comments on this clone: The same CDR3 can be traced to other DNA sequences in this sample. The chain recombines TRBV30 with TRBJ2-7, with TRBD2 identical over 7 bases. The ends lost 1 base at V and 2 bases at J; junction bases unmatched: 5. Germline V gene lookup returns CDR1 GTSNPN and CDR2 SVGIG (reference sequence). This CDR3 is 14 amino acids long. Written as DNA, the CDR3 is TGTGCCTGGAGTGGGTTAGCGGGCACCTACGAGCAGTACTTC. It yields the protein CAWSGLAGTYEQYF.

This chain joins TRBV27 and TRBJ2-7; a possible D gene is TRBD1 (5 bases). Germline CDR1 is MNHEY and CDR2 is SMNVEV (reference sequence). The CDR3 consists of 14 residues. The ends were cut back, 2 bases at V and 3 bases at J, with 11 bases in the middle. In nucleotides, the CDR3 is TGTGCCAGCAGTTTAGGGCAGGGCGGCTACGAGCAGTACTTC. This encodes CASSLGQGGYEQYF.

The CDR3 loop is CASSLLGGELFF. The CDR3, as DNA: TGTGCCAGCAGCTTATTGGGCGGGGAGCTGTTTTTT. The chain has TRBV7-6 and TRBJ2-2; D gene uncertain. The CDR3 is 12 residues long. From germline, CDR1 is SGHVS and CDR2 FNYEAQ. V was trimmed by 2 bases and J by 7 bases, leaving 5 bases between them.

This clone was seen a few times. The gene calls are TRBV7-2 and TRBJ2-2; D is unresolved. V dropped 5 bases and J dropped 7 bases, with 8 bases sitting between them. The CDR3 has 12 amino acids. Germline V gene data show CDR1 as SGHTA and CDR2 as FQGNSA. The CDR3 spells CASSLYIGELFF. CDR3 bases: TGTGCCAGCAGCCTATATATCGGGGAGCTGTTTTTT.

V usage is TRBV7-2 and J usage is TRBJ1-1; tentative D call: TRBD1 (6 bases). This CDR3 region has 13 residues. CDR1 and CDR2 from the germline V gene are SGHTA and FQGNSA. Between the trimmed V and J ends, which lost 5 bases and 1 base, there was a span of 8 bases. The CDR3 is CASSRDKNTEAFF. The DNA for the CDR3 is TGTGCCAGCAGCCGGGACAAGAACACTGAAGCTTTCTTT.

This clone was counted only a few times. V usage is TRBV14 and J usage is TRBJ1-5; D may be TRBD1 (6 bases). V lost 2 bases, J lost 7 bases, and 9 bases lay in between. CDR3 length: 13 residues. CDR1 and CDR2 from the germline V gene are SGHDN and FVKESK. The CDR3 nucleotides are TGTGCCAGCAGCCAAACGGACAGCCAGCCCCAGCATTTT. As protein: CASSQTDSQPQHF.